One and the same sample provided the 20 T cell receptor beta chains below, sequenced in a study of shared clonotypes between healthy human individuals (dated by TCRdb to the early 2020s). The method was the immunoSEQ multiplex PCR assay. TCRdb retrieved this table from immuneACCESS and kept in-frame rearrangements only. Not all clones are present; in checked studies, unresolved V genes account for under half, and no reason is known for the remainder. This sample has roughly 2,300,000 clones in its table, and about nine tenths of those were observed once. The ten largest make up 0.3% to 0.45% of the sample. The specimen sequenced was naive CD4+ T cells from PBMCs. The cell subset or site label of this sample denotes: CD45RA+ positively selected. Receptors originate from a man younger than 30 in good health. Some clones in this sample may be carry-over from other donors' samples.

The V and J genes are TRBV6-4 and TRBJ2-7, with D possibly TRBD2 on 7 matching bases. This CDR3 contains 18 residues. Trimming shortened V by 2 bases and J by 3 bases, and 23 bases separated the two germline ends. The V gene's germline CDR1 is MRHNA and CDR2 SNTAGT. The CDR3 here is CASSDRFGAWEGGYEQYF. In DNA, the CDR3 is TGTGCCAGCAGTGACCGGTTTGGGGCCTGGGAGGGGGGCTACGAGCAGTACTTC.

This clone was observed once. The V call is TRBV5-6, the J call TRBJ2-1; D ambiguous. CDR1 SGHDT and CDR2 YYEEEE come from the germline V gene. The V gene lost 4 bases and the J gene lost 0 bases, with 14 bases spanning the gap. The CDR3 is 16 residues long. The CDR3 DNA sequence: TGTGCCAGCAGCCCTATCACTCGGAGCTCCTACAATGAGCAGTTCTTC. Protein product: CASSPITRSSYNEQFF.

CDR3 nucleotide sequence: TGTGCCAGCAGTTTTCCGATCCGAGACGAGCAGTTCTTC. The encoded protein is CASSFPIRDEQFF. The chain joins TRBV2 to TRBJ2-1; D is ambiguous. The V end lost 5 bases, the J end lost 10 bases, and 15 bases lay between the germline ends. The V gene's germline CDR1 is SNHLY and CDR2 FYNNEI. This CDR3 has 13 residues.

With respect to this clone: Other DNA sequences in this specimen translate into the identical CDR3. DNA for the CDR3: TGTGCCAGCTCACCCGCCGGGGGGGACTATGGCTACACCTTC. It is translated as CASSPAGGDYGYTF. The chain uses TRBV18 and TRBJ1-2, with D possibly TRBD1 on 5 matching bases. Germline V gives CDR1 KGHSH, CDR2 LQKENI. V lost 3 bases, J lost 3 bases, and 11 bases lay in between. The CDR3 is 14 residues long.

This chain links TRBV7-2 with TRBJ2-7; 8 bases line up with TRBD2. The V gene's germline CDR1 is SGHTA and CDR2 FQGNSA. V lost 7 bases to trimming and J lost 5 bases; unmatched junction nucleotides: 13. The CDR3 spans 15 residues. For the CDR3, the DNA is TGTGCCAGCACAGATACGGGAGGGAAAGTGGACGAGCAGTACTTC. This gives the protein CASTDTGGKVDEQYF.

V usage is TRBV7-9 and J usage is TRBJ2-7, with D tentatively TRBD1 (6 bases). The V end was cut by 6 bases, the J end by 5 bases, with 20 bases between. Per the germline V gene, CDR1 is SEHNR and CDR2 is FQNEAQ (reference sequence). CDR3 size: 15 residues. As DNA, the CDR3 is TGTGCCAGCAGTTTGTTACAGGGTCTCTTCGACGAGCAGTACTTC. Its translation is CASSLLQGLFDEQYF. Variable domain in full (rest from reference TRBV7-9 and TRBJ2-7): DTGVSQNPRHKITKRGQNVTFRCDPISEHNRLYWYRQTLGQGPEFLTYFQNEAQLEKSRLLSDRFSAERPKGSFSTLEIQRTEQGDSAMYLCASSLLQGLFDEQYFGPGTRLTVT.

This clone was picked up one time. The chain couples TRBV25-1 to TRBJ1-1, with D uncertain. CDR1 is MGHDK and CDR2 is SYGVNS in the germline V gene. The CDR3 runs 16 residues. Trimming removed 3 bases from V and 0 bases from J, with 14 bases in between. CDR3: CASSDGLGRMNTEAFF. The CDR3 coding sequence is TGTGCCAGCAGTGACGGTTTGGGCCGCATGAACACTGAAGCTTTCTTT.

V and J are TRBV5-6 and TRBJ2-1, with a tentative D call TRBD2 (6 bases). This CDR3 is built from 14 residues. V lost 0 bases, J lost 10 bases, and 14 bases lay in between. CDR1 is SGHDT, CDR2 YYEEEE, per germline. The CDR3 is CASSLVGSGLEQFF. Written as DNA, the CDR3 is TGTGCCAGCAGCTTGGTTGGTAGCGGACTCGAGCAGTTCTTC.

V is TRBV2 and J is TRBJ2-7; 7 bases are shared with TRBD1. CDR3 length: 15 amino acids. With V trimmed by 2 bases and J by 2 bases, 6 bases remained unmatched. Germline loops: CDR1 SNHLY, CDR2 FYNNEI. As DNA, the CDR3 is TGTGCCAGCAGTGAACAGGGCAGGGGGACCTACGAGCAGTACTTC. Its protein product is CASSEQGRGTYEQYF. Based on the CDR3 plus reference TRBV2 and TRBJ2-7, the full variable domain is EPEVTQTPSHQVTQMGQEVILRCVPISNHLYFYWYRQILGQKVEFLVSFYNNEISEKSEIFDDQFSVERPDGSNFTLKIRSTKLEDSAMYFCASSEQGRGTYEQYFGPGTRLTVT.

The chain combines TRBV9 with TRBJ2-3; 7 bases align to TRBD2. Germline V lookup: CDR1 SGDLS, CDR2 YYNGEE. V was clipped by 4 bases and J by 0 bases; unmatched bases: 8. This CDR3 contains 16 residues. This chain's CDR3 is CASSPPGGGSTDTQYF. CDR3 in DNA: TGTGCCAGCAGCCCCCCCGGGGGAGGGAGCACAGATACGCAGTATTTT.

As to this clone: Other DNA sequences in the same sample also yield this CDR3. CDR3 in amino acids: CAISDRTDTQYF. The CDR3 bases are TGTGCCATCAGTGACAGGACAGATACGCAGTATTTT. The genes are TRBV10-3 and TRBJ2-3; D is undetermined. CDR1 and CDR2 from the germline V gene are ENHRY and SYGVKD. This CDR3 has 12 amino acids. V lost 3 bases and J 3 bases, leaving 4 bases between the germline ends.

The chain has TRBV7-9 and TRBJ1-1, with D hard to call. The CDR3 covers 15 residues. V was pared by 3 bases and J by 1 base, with 12 bases between. The germline CDR1 and CDR2 sequences are SEHNR and FQNEAQ (reference sequence). The CDR3 is CASSLRGRQNTEAFF. DNA for the CDR3: TGTGCCAGCAGCTTGCGAGGACGGCAGAACACTGAAGCTTTCTTT.

The gene calls are TRBV28 and TRBJ1-1; 8 bases are shared with TRBD1. Losses at the gene ends were 3 bases for V and 8 bases for J; bases not matched to a gene: 11. The V gene's germline CDR1 is MDHEN and CDR2 SYDVKM. CDR3 length: 15 amino acids. The DNA of the CDR3 is TGTGCCAGCAGTTTTCAGGACAGGGACAGCGGGGAAGCTTTCTTT. It translates to CASSFQDRDSGEAFF.

The V call is TRBV9, the J call TRBJ1-3; D is perhaps TRBD1 (5 bases). Per the germline V gene, CDR1 is SGDLS and CDR2 is YYNGEE. V gave up 4 bases and J gave up 6 bases, with 14 bases separating them. The CDR3 sequence is 14 residues long. CDR3 loop: CASSLRAGENTIYF. The CDR3 region has the DNA TGTGCCAGCAGCCTCCGCGCGGGGGAAAACACCATATATTTT. The full variable domain, in which reference TRBV9 and TRBJ1-3 provide the parts outside the CDR3, is DSGVTQTPKHLITATGQRVTLRCSPRSGDLSVYWYQQSLDQGLQFLIQYYNGEERAKGNILERFSAQQFPDLHSELNLSSLELGDSALYFCASSLRAGENTIYFGEGSWLTVV.

The chain links TRBV27 to TRBJ1-2; possible D gene TRBD1, 6 bases. CDR1 and CDR2 from the germline V gene are MNHEY and SMNVEV (reference sequence). Trimming removed 7 bases at V and 2 bases at J, with 20 bases between. This CDR3 is 16 amino acids long. As DNA, the CDR3 is TGTGCCAGCACTACTACCTCACAGGGACGGAACTATGGCTACACCTTC. It encodes CASTTTSQGRNYGYTF.

The table lists this clone with a count of one. The chain joins TRBV10-1 to TRBJ2-3, with D possibly being TRBD1 (5 bases). There are 13 residues in the CDR3. Trimming took off 4 bases at V and 4 bases at J, with 9 bases between the two ends. Germline lookup yields CDR1 WNHNN and CDR2 SYGVQD (reference sequence). The CDR3 spells CASSVTAADTQYF. Written as DNA, the CDR3 is TGCGCCAGCAGTGTGACAGCTGCAGATACGCAGTATTTT.

The chain recombines TRBV29-1 with TRBJ2-3, with D maybe TRBD1 (5 bases). V lost 4 bases and J 5 bases, leaving 16 bases between the germline ends. In germline, CDR1 is SQVTM, CDR2 ANQGSEA. This CDR3 region has 14 residues. Here the CDR3 DNA reads TGCAGCGTTGGGCAGGGTTACGTTGGAGATACGCAGTATTTT. It encodes CSVGQGYVGDTQYF.

The chain combines TRBV2 with TRBJ1-3, with 8 bases fitting TRBD1. The CDR3 runs to 18 residues. Germline CDR1 is SNHLY and CDR2 is FYNNEI. With V trimmed by 8 bases and J by 0 bases, 15 bases remained unmatched. The CDR3 DNA is TGTGCCAGCCGCCCGGACGACAGGGGCTCCTACTCTGGAAACACCATATATTTT. It yields the protein CASRPDDRGSYSGNTIYF.

The V gene is TRBV7-2, the J gene TRBJ1-2; TRBD1 aligns across 7 bases. Losses at the gene ends were 5 bases for V and 0 bases for J; bases not matched to a gene: 12. This CDR3 region has 17 residues. The germline CDR1 and CDR2 sequences are SGHTA and FQGNSA. CDR3 bases: TGTGCCAGCAGCGCTACCCGGACAGGAACTACTAACTATGGCTACACCTTC. Translating gives CASSATRTGTTNYGYTF.

This chain joins TRBV15 and TRBJ2-1; tentatively, D is TRBD2 (6 bases). CDR1 and CDR2 (germline): LNHNV, YYDKDF (reference sequence). CDR3 length: 14 amino acids. Trimming removed 1 base from V and 4 bases from J, with 8 bases in between. CDR3: CATSRGDFYNEQFF. The DNA for the CDR3 is TGTGCCACCAGCAGAGGGGACTTTTACAATGAGCAGTTCTTC.